Described below is a single T cell receptor (beta chain) sequence and its context. The source of the sample is a study of OX40 agonist ivuxolimab in advanced cancers. Overall study: Every 2 weeks, patients received ivuxolimab intravenously, dosed at 0.01 to 10 mg/kg.

This CDR3 region has 14 residues. Germline values: CDR1 MGHRA, CDR2 YSYEKL. V was shortened by 2 bases and J by 1 base, with 5 bases between the two germline ends. Repertoires were generated with immunoSEQ multiplex PCR, while TCRdb's copy carries only in-frame clones and drops some. The profile shows approximately 23,000 clones, about 83% of them singletons. The V and J genes are TRBV4-1 and TRBJ2-2; D unclear. Sequences were derived from CD4+ or CD8+ T cells sorted from blood, sampled in a trial of the OX40 agonist ivuxolimab. The sequence was collected from an adult with an advanced solid tumor such as melanoma, head and neck, liver or kidney cancer. The CDR3 coding sequence is TGCGCCAGCAGCCAAACACAGAACACCGGGGAGCTGTTTTTT. It codes for CASSQTQNTGELFF.